The 20 T cell receptor beta chains below all came from one sample that was sequenced in a study of T cell changes during pregnancy in multiple sclerosis. The assay was immunoSEQ multiplex PCR, and TCRdb's table has in-frame clones only and misses some. The repertoire includes around 40,000 clones, 80% to 90% of them detected once, and more than 0.55% sits in the top ten. Sample: CD4+ T cells from peripheral blood mononuclear cells, taken before pregnancy. The source of these receptors is a female donor with multiple sclerosis, enrolled in a pregnancy study.

The CDR3 reads CASSGLRGRYEQYF. The CDR3 DNA follows: TGTGCCAGCAGCGGACTGCGGGGACGCTACGAGCAGTACTTC. V gene TRBV11-2 combines with J gene TRBJ2-7; a possible D gene is TRBD2 (6 bases). The germline V gene has CDR1 SGHAT and CDR2 FQNNGV. The CDR3 is made up of 14 amino acids. Trimming stripped 5 bases from V and 3 bases from J, with 14 bases between.

The chain has TRBV4-1 and TRBJ2-2, with TRBD2 matching over 10 bases. The CDR3 sequence is 14 residues long. Germline CDR1 reads MGHRA; CDR2 reads YSYEKL. Unmatched junction bases numbered 2, after V lost 4 bases and J lost 6 bases. CDR3: CASSPTSGAGELFF. CDR3 coding DNA: TGCGCCAGCAGCCCCACTAGCGGGGCCGGGGAGCTGTTTTTT.

V usage is TRBV15 and J usage is TRBJ1-5; the D gene is possibly TRBD1 (6 bases). This CDR3 is 17 amino acids long. V lost 1 base and J 3 bases, leaving 16 bases between the germline ends. Germline-derived CDR1 and CDR2 are LNHNV and YYDKDF (reference sequence). CDR3 loop: CATSRVIAGVDNQPQHF. CDR3 nucleotides: TGTGCCACCAGCAGAGTTATAGCAGGGGTCGACAATCAGCCCCAGCATTTT.

This clone was detected only a few times. The rearrangement uses TRBV18 and TRBJ1-1; D is undetermined. This CDR3 is built from 13 residues. V lost 3 bases, J lost 0 bases, and 5 bases lay in between. The germline V gene encodes CDR1 KGHSH and CDR2 LQKENI. This CDR3 reads CASSPYMNTEAFF. CDR3 in DNA: TGTGCCAGCTCACCGTACATGAACACTGAAGCTTTCTTT.

This clone was seen once. The chain couples TRBV4-3 to TRBJ1-2; D unclear. Germline CDR1 reads LGHNA; CDR2 reads YSLEER. The CDR3 is made up of 14 amino acids. Trimming left V 7 bases short and J 3 bases short, with 15 bases between. Here the CDR3 DNA reads TGCGCCAGCACCCCGGGAGGGAGGGACTATGGCTACACCTTC. Its translation is CASTPGGRDYGYTF.

V usage is TRBV5-1 and J usage is TRBJ1-3; 7 positions match TRBD1. V dropped 4 bases and J dropped 0; count of bases not matched to a gene: 7. Germline V gene data show CDR1 as SGHRS and CDR2 as YFSETQ. The CDR3 extends over 16 amino acids. CDR3 sequence reads: CASSPGQAGSGNTIYF. CDR3 nucleotide sequence: TGCGCCAGCAGCCCTGGACAGGCGGGCTCTGGAAACACCATATATTTT.

The V call is TRBV27, the J call TRBJ1-3; no definite D call. The CDR3 has 14 residues. The V and J ends lost 8 bases and 3 bases respectively, with 14 bases between them. CDR1 is MNHEY, CDR2 SMNVEV, per germline (reference sequence). This CDR3 reads CASHRRASGNTIYF. The DNA of the CDR3 is TGTGCCAGCCACCGGCGGGCAAGTGGAAACACCATATATTTT.

The chain carries TRBV18 and TRBJ2-7; tentative D call: TRBD1 (5 bases). The V end lost 3 bases, the J end lost 2 bases, and 11 bases lay between the germline ends. This CDR3 contains 14 residues. Germline V gene data show CDR1 as KGHSH and CDR2 as LQKENI. The DNA of the CDR3 is TGTGCCAGCTCACCTGGTAGGGGTGCCTACGAGCAGTACTTC. It codes for CASSPGRGAYEQYF.

This chain uses TRBV7-2 with TRBJ1-2; the D is unclear. Germline assignment: CDR1 SGHTA and CDR2 FQGNSA. There are 14 residues in the CDR3. Trimming took 1 base from V and 3 from J, leaving 9 bases between them. The CDR3 nucleotides are TGTGCCAGCAGCTTAGATGGGCAGTACTATGGCTACACCTTC. Translation gives CASSLDGQYYGYTF.

The chain joins TRBV21-1 to TRBJ1-2. TRBV21-1 is an annotated pseudogene. The CDR3 contains 16 residues. CDR3 residues: CASSNLRPTTNYGYTF. The CDR3 DNA follows: TGTGCCAGCAGCAATCTGCGGCCCACCACTAACTATGGCTACACCTTC.

J is TRBJ2-2 and V is TRBV19, with D hard to call. This CDR3 region has 14 residues. CDR1 is LNHDA, CDR2 SQIVND, per germline (reference sequence). Trimming took off 2 bases at V and 5 bases at J, with 9 bases between the two ends. DNA of the CDR3: TGTGCCAGTAGTATACTAGAATGGACCGGGGAGCTGTTTTTT. Its protein product is CASSILEWTGELFF.

The chain uses TRBV18 and TRBJ2-1; D call uncertain. The V end was cut by 3 bases, the J end by 2 bases, with 14 bases between. CDR1 and CDR2 from the germline V gene are KGHSH and LQKENI. The CDR3 covers 16 residues. The CDR3 DNA reads TGTGCCAGCTCACCGTTGACCGGGTATGCCTACAATGAGCAGTTCTTC. Translated, it gives CASSPLTGYAYNEQFF.

The CDR3 coding sequence is TGCGCCAGCAGCTTGAACGGACAGGGGGACAATGAGCAGTTCTTC. It specifies CASSLNGQGDNEQFF. The chain is built from TRBV5-1 and TRBJ2-1; 10 bases agree with TRBD1. There are 15 residues in the CDR3. Looked up from germline, CDR1 is SGHRS and CDR2 is YFSETQ. The V segment lost 1 base and the J segment 5 bases; nucleotides outside the gene matches: 3.

This sequence joins TRBV7-6 and TRBJ2-1; 7 nucleotides line up with TRBD2. J lost 7 bases, V lost 5 bases, and 5 bases had no gene match. The CDR3 covers 13 residues. Germline CDR1 is SGHVS and CDR2 is FNYEAQ. This CDR3 reads CASSELASNEQFF. For the CDR3, the DNA is TGTGCCAGCAGCGAACTAGCGTCAAATGAGCAGTTCTTC.

V and J are TRBV2 and TRBJ2-2; D might be TRBD2 (6 bases). CDR1 is SNHLY and CDR2 is FYNNEI in the germline V gene. Deletions cut 2 bases from V and 4 bases from J, with 11 bases between. This CDR3 is 15 amino acids long. In DNA, the CDR3 is TGTGCCAGCAGTGAAATGCGGGGTATCACCGGGGAGCTGTTTTTT. Translating gives CASSEMRGITGELFF. The whole variable domain, filled in from reference TRBV2 and TRBJ2-2, reads EPEVTQTPSHQVTQMGQEVILRCVPISNHLYFYWYRQILGQKVEFLVSFYNNEISEKSEIFDDQFSVERPDGSNFTLKIRSTKLEDSAMYFCASSEMRGITGELFFGEGSRLTVL.

This clone appeared once. The chain uses TRBV5-1 and TRBJ2-1, with 11 bases identical to TRBD1. The CDR3 is made up of 16 amino acids. Unmatched junction bases numbered 9, after V lost 2 bases and J lost 8 bases. CDR1 is SGHRS and CDR2 is YFSETQ in the germline V gene. The CDR3 protein is CASSLRGDRGSDEQFF. As DNA, the CDR3 is TGCGCCAGCAGCTTAAGGGGGGACAGGGGGAGCGATGAGCAGTTCTTC.

V gene TRBV28 combines with J gene TRBJ2-7, with 11 bases matching TRBD2. CDR1 and CDR2 from the germline V gene are MDHEN and SYDVKM. The CDR3 has 15 amino acids. Trimming at V came to 4 bases and at J to 4 bases, leaving 6 bases not matched to a gene. The CDR3 reads CASSSLAGGLYEQYF. The CDR3 bases are TGTGCCAGCAGTTCGTTAGCGGGGGGGCTATACGAGCAGTACTTC.

The J gene is TRBJ2-5, the V gene TRBV7-2; D possibly corresponds to TRBD2 (6 bases). In germline, CDR1 is SGHTA, CDR2 FQGNSA. CDR3 length: 14 residues. V lost 4 bases and J 5 bases, leaving 14 bases between the germline ends. CDR3 bases: TGTGCCAGCAGCTCCGGTTTTGGGGGGGAGACCCAGTACTTC. Its translation: CASSSGFGGETQYF.

This clone was recorded once. The gene calls are TRBV21-1 and TRBJ1-6; the D segment call TRBD1 is taken from the table without a DNA check. TRBV21-1 counts as a pseudogene. The CDR3 sequence is 15 residues long. CDR3 sequence: CASSLRGRWGSPLHF. CDR3 coding DNA: TGTGCCAGCAGCTTAAGGGGCCGGTGGGGTTCACCCCTCCACTTT.

The chain recombines TRBV5-6 with TRBJ2-3, with D tentatively TRBD1 (6 bases). V was shortened by 8 bases and J by 0 bases, with 13 bases between the two germline ends. This CDR3 has 14 amino acids. The germline gives CDR1 SGHDT, CDR2 YYEEEE. CDR3 sequence: CASDRSGSTDTQYF. The CDR3, as DNA: TGTGCCAGTGACAGGTCGGGGAGCACAGATACGCAGTATTTT.